These 8 T cell receptor beta chains share one sample of origin, sequenced in a study of cytomegalovirus exposure and HLA in healthy donors. The primer mix had 60 Vbeta and 13 Jbeta primers. Clones were read by immunoSEQ multiplex PCR, and TCRdb kept only the in-frame ones, dropping some. The repertoire has about 170,000 clones, 79% of them found once; the top ten carry 2% to 2.5%. Sequenced material: PBMCs. The receptor set was obtained from a woman aged 50 to 60 in good health and CMV-seronegative.

With regard to this clone: This specimen includes other DNA sequences encoding the same CDR3. The chain joins TRBV7-2 to TRBJ1-5; no clear D gene. Germline V gene lookup returns CDR1 SGHTA and CDR2 FQGNSA. Trimming shortened V by 1 base and J by 3 bases, and 7 bases separated the two germline ends. The CDR3 loop spans 14 amino acids. The CDR3: CASSLGQNNQPQHF. The CDR3, as DNA: TGTGCCAGCAGCTTAGGGCAGAACAATCAGCCCCAGCATTTT.

This chain connects TRBV28 to TRBJ1-3; D remains unclear. V gave up 3 bases and J gave up 0 bases, with 12 bases separating them. The CDR3 sequence is 16 residues long. Per germline, CDR1 MDHEN and CDR2 SYDVKM. CDR3 region: CASSFSTESSGNTIYF. DNA for the CDR3: TGTGCCAGCAGTTTTTCCACAGAGAGCTCTGGAAACACCATATATTTT. Combining the CDR3 with reference TRBV28 and TRBJ1-3 gives the whole variable domain DVKVTQSSRYLVKRTGEKVFLECVQDMDHENMFWYRQDPGLGLRLIYFSYDVKMKEKGDIPEGYSVSREKKERFSLILESASTNQTSMYLCASSFSTESSGNTIYFGEGSWLTVV.

The chain uses TRBV10-3 and TRBJ2-7, with D perhaps matching TRBD1 (5 bases). CDR1 and CDR2 (germline): ENHRY, SYGVKD. CDR3 size: 14 residues. V was trimmed by 6 bases and J by 0 bases, leaving 12 bases between them. CDR3 region: CAISPKQVSYEQYF. CDR3 sequence (DNA): TGTGCCATCAGCCCCAAACAGGTCTCCTACGAGCAGTACTTC.

As DNA, the CDR3 is TGTGCCAGCAGCTTGGTTGGACAGGGAAACACTGAAGCTTTCTTT. Its translation: CASSLVGQGNTEAFF. The rearrangement links TRBV5-6 to TRBJ1-1; 8 bases agree with TRBD1. The CDR3 sequence is 15 residues long. Trimming at V came to 0 bases and at J to 2 bases, leaving 3 bases not matched to a gene. CDR1 is SGHDT and CDR2 is YYEEEE in the germline V gene.

This sequence joins TRBV29-1 and TRBJ1-1; a possible D gene is TRBD1 (6 bases). Germline V gene lookup returns CDR1 SQVTM and CDR2 ANQGSEA. The CDR3 extends over 13 amino acids. Trimming stripped 5 bases from V and 7 bases from J, with 17 bases between. The CDR3 region is CSVPTGPFREAFF. CDR3 DNA sequence: TGCAGCGTTCCGACAGGTCCATTCCGTGAAGCTTTCTTT.

The rearrangement joins TRBV6-1 to TRBJ2-1, with D possibly TRBD1 on 6 matching bases. Germline V gene data show CDR1 as MNHNS and CDR2 as SASEGT. There are 14 residues in the CDR3. V shed 5 bases and J shed 5 bases, with 13 bases lying between them. The CDR3 DNA reads TGTGCCAGCAGTAGACAAGGACAGAACAATGAGCAGTTCTTC. Residues: CASSRQGQNNEQFF.

The genes are TRBV9 and TRBJ2-2; tentatively, D is TRBD1 (5 bases). Germline lookup yields CDR1 SGDLS and CDR2 YYNGEE. The CDR3 is 15 residues long. Trimming removed 0 bases at V and 7 bases at J, with 13 bases between. The CDR3 protein is CASSVASGQVGELFF. For the CDR3, the DNA is TGTGCCAGCAGCGTAGCGTCAGGGCAGGTCGGGGAGCTGTTTTTT.

The V gene is TRBV28, the J gene TRBJ1-5; no clear D gene. V gave up 5 bases and J gave up 4 bases, with 15 bases separating them. Germline CDR1 is MDHEN and CDR2 is SYDVKM. This CDR3 has 15 amino acids. CDR3 residues: CASSPRKGGNQPQHF. CDR3 DNA sequence: TGTGCCAGCAGTCCTAGAAAGGGAGGGAATCAGCCCCAGCATTTT.